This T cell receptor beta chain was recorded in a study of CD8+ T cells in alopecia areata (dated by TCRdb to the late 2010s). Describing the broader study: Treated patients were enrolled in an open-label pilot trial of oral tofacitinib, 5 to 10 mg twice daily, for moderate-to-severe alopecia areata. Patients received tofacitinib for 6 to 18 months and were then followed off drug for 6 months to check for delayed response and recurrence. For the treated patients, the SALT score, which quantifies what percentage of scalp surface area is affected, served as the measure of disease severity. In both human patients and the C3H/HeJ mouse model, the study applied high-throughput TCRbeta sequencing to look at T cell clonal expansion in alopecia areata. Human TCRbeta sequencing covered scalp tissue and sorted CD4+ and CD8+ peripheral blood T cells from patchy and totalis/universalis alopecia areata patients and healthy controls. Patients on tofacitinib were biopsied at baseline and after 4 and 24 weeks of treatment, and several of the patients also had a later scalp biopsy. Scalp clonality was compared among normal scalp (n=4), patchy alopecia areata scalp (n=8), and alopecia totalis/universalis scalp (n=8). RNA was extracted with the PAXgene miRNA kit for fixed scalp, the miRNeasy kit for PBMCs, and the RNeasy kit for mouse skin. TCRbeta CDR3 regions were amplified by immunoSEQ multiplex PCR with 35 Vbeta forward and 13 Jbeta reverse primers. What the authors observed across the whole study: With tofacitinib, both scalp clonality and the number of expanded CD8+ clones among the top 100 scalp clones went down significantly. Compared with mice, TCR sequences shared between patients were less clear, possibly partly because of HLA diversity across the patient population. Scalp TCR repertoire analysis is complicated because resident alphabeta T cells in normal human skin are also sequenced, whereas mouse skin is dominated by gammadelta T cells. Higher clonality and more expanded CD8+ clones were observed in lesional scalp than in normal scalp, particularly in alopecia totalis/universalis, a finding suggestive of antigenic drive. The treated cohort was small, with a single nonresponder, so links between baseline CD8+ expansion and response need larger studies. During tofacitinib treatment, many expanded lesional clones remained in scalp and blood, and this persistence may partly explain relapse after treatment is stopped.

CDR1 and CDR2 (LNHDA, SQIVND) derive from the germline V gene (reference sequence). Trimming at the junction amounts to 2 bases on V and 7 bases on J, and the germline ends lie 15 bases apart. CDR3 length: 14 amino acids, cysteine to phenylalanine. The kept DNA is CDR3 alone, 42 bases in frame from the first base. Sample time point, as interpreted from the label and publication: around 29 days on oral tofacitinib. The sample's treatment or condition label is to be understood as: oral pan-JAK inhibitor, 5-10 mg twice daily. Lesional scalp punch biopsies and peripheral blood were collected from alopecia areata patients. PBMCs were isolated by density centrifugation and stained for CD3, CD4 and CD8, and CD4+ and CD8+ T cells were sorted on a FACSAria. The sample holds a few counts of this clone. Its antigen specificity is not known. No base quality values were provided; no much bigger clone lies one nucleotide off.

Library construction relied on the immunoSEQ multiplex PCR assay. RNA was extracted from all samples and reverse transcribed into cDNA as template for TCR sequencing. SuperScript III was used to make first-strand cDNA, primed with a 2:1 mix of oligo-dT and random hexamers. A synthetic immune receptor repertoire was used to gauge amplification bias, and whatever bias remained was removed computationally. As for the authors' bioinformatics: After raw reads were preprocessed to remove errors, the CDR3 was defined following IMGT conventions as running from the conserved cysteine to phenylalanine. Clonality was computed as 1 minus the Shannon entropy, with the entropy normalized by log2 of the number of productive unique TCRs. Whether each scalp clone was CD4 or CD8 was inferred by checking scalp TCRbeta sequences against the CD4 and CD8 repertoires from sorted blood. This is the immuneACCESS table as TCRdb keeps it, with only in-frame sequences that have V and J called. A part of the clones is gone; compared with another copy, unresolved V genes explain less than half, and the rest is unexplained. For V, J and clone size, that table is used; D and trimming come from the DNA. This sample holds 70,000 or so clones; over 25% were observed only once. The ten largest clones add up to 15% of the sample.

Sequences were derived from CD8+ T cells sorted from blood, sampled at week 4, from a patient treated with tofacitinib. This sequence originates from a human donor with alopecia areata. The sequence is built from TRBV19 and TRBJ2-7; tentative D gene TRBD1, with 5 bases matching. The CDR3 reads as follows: CASSITGRAPEQYF. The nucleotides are TGTGCCAGTAGTATAACTGGCAGGGCCCCGGAGCAGTACTTC. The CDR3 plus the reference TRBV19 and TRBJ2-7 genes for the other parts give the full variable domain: DGGITQSPKYLFRKEGQNVTLSCEQNLNHDAMYWYRQDPGQGLRLIYYSQIVNDFQKGDIAEGYSVSREKKESFPLTVTSAQKNPTAFYLCASSITGRAPEQYFGPGTRLTVT.